This paragraph covers one TCR beta chain sequence. The antigen is undetermined. This sample was taken from a study of blood T cells in healthy people across ages. Findings of the study overall: Age showed a roughly linear inverse relationship with TCR beta diversity per million T cells.

Germline values: CDR1 SGHTA, CDR2 FQGNSA. V was clipped by 0 bases and J by 5 bases, with 16 bases between them. The CDR3 totals 16 residues. Together with a sample-barcoded 5' primer, a J-beta primer mix was included in a second PCR lasting roughly 6 to 12 cycles. TCRdb itself ran the 5' RACE reads through MiXCR, one entry per CDR3 protein. The sample shows 700,000 or so distinct CDR3 sequences, over 40% of them seen only once. V gene TRBV7-2 combines with J gene TRBJ2-5, with a tentative D call TRBD2 (5 bases). The TCR sequence derives from a man older than 75 in good health. Specimen: blood. The CDR3 is CASSLAGSAARETQYF. CDR3 coding DNA: TGTGCCAGCAGCTTAGCGGGTAGCGCTGCCAGGGAGACCCAGTACTTC.